These 26 T cell receptor beta chains share one sample of origin, sequenced in a study of T cell repertoires in cytomegalovirus infection. TCRdb passed the reads through MiXCR, listing each CDR3 protein once. Among approximately 290,000 distinct CDR3 sequences, about 25% were seen once, and the ten largest hold approximately 15%. Sequencing used PBMCs. The receptors come from a human donor in good health (CMV status not recorded). Some clones in this sample may be carry-over from other donors' samples.

The J gene is TRBJ2-7, the V gene TRBV6-5, with 8 bases aligning to TRBD2. Trimming cost V 6 bases and J 3 bases; bases outside gene matches: 10. The V gene's germline CDR1 is MNHEY and CDR2 SVGAGI. The CDR3 contains 15 residues. CDR3 in DNA: TGTGCCAGCAGACTAGCGGACGGAGGCCTCTACGAGCAGTACTTC. Protein: CASRLADGGLYEQYF.

The chain combines TRBV12-3 or TRBV12-4 with TRBJ1-1; TRBD1 matches 10 bases. The V and J ends lost 7 bases and 9 bases, in that order; junction bases with no gene match: 8. CDR3 size: 13 residues. This chain's CDR3 is CASIPPGQGKAFF. Here the CDR3 DNA reads TGTGCCAGCATCCCTCCGGGACAGGGGAAAGCTTTCTTT.

This clonotype was counted many times. The chain carries TRBV19 and TRBJ1-5; the D is unclear. Germline assignment: CDR1 LNHDA and CDR2 SQIVND (reference sequence). The CDR3 is made up of 15 amino acids. V lost 0 bases and J lost 0, with 6 bases in between. The CDR3 nucleotides are TGTGCCAGTAGTATAGATGGAGATAGCAATCAGCCCCAGCATTTT. Amino acids: CASSIDGDSNQPQHF.

This clonotype was recorded at least ten times. This chain uses TRBV7-2 with TRBJ1-2; D ambiguous. Trimming removed 0 bases at V and 0 bases at J, with 5 bases between. Per germline, CDR1 SGHTA and CDR2 FQGNSA. This CDR3 has 14 amino acids. The CDR3, as DNA: TGTGCCAGCAGCTTAGCGACGGCTAACTATGGCTACACCTTC. Protein product: CASSLATANYGYTF. The whole variable domain, remainder taken from reference TRBV7-2 and TRBJ1-2, is GAGVSQSPSNKVTEKGKDVELRCDPISGHTALYWYRQSLGQGLEFLIYFQGNSAPDKSGLPSDRFSAERTGGSVSTLTIQRTQQEDSAVYLCASSLATANYGYTFGSGTRLTVV.

The rearrangement links TRBV27 to TRBJ2-1; D is perhaps TRBD2 (6 bases). V was clipped by 4 bases and J by 3 bases, with 13 bases between them. Germline CDR1 MNHEY, CDR2 SMNVEV (reference sequence). This CDR3 is 15 amino acids long. The CDR3: CASSSLSGGYNEQFF. In nucleotides, the CDR3 is TGTGCCAGCAGTTCCTTATCCGGGGGCTACAATGAGCAGTTCTTC.

In DNA, the CDR3 is TGTGCCAGCAGTTTTCTAACAAATCAAGAGACCCAGTACTTC. Its translation is CASSFLTNQETQYF. The chain combines TRBV12-3 or TRBV12-4 with TRBJ2-5; no reliable D call. The V end was cut by 3 bases, the J end by 2 bases, with 10 bases between. The CDR3 contains 14 residues.

The genes are TRBV19 and TRBJ1-6; no clear D. Germline CDR1 LNHDA, CDR2 SQIVND (reference sequence). CDR3 length: 15 residues. V was pared by 7 bases and J by 0 bases, with 10 bases between. The CDR3 loop is CASKQRSSYNSPLHF. Here the CDR3 DNA reads TGTGCCAGTAAACAGCGGAGCTCCTATAATTCACCCCTCCACTTT.

This clonotype was detected only a few times. The rearrangement uses TRBV7-6 and TRBJ1-1; TRBD1 is a possible D gene (5 bases). This CDR3 region has 13 residues. Deletions cut 5 bases from V and 2 bases from J, with 9 bases between. Germline V gene data show CDR1 as SGHVS and CDR2 as FNYEAQ. The CDR3 protein is CASSADSNTEAFF. In DNA, the CDR3 is TGTGCCAGCAGCGCCGACAGTAACACTGAAGCTTTCTTT.

V gene TRBV19 combines with J gene TRBJ1-2; D not certain. V dropped 7 bases and J dropped 1 base, with 16 bases sitting between them. The CDR3 extends over 15 amino acids. CDR1 LNHDA and CDR2 SQIVND come from the germline V gene (reference sequence). The CDR3 DNA is TGTGCCAGTACCCAAAGCGGCGGATTTAACTATGGCTACACCTTC. Translation: CASTQSGGFNYGYTF.

At least ten counts were recorded for this clonotype. The chain links TRBV7-2 to TRBJ2-1, with a tentative D call TRBD1 (7 bases). CDR1 is SGHTA and CDR2 is FQGNSA in the germline V gene. The CDR3 is made up of 13 amino acids. Trimming took off 4 bases at V and 6 bases at J, with 10 bases between the two ends. Written as DNA, the CDR3 is TGTGCCAGCAGCTCGCAGGGGGGCAATGAGCAGTTCTTC. This translates into CASSSQGGNEQFF.

This clonotype was detected only a few times. Here the CDR3 reads CSGGQGDSYEQYF. The CDR3 region has the DNA TGCAGCGGGGGACAGGGGGACTCCTACGAGCAGTACTTC. This rearrangement joins TRBV29-1 to TRBJ2-7, with 11 positions matching TRBD1. V dropped 7 bases and J dropped 0; count of bases not matched to a gene: 2. The CDR3 covers 13 residues. Germline V CDR1 and CDR2: SQVTM, ANQGSEA.

In its sample, this clonotype was seen many times. The chain has TRBV7-2 and TRBJ2-7; tentatively, D is TRBD2 (5 bases). V dropped 7 bases and J dropped 0 bases, with 13 bases sitting between them. Germline V gene data show CDR1 as SGHTA and CDR2 as FQGNSA. This CDR3 has 14 amino acids. CDR3 sequence (DNA): TGTGCCAGCACCCCTGGGGAGTACTCCTACGAGCAGTACTTC. Protein: CASTPGEYSYEQYF.

This clonotype was seen more than once but under ten times. CDR3 residues: CASIPEGGQPQHF. CDR3 DNA sequence: TGTGCCAGCATCCCGGAGGGGGGCCAGCCCCAGCATTTT. The V call is TRBV2, the J call TRBJ1-5; possibly TRBD1 for D (6 bases). CDR3 size: 13 residues. Germline CDR1 is SNHLY and CDR2 is FYNNEI. The V and J ends lost 7 bases and 7 bases respectively, with 14 bases between them. Using reference TRBV2 and TRBJ1-5 for the parts outside the CDR3, the full variable domain is EPEVTQTPSHQVTQMGQEVILRCVPISNHLYFYWYRQILGQKVEFLVSFYNNEISEKSEIFDDQFSVERPDGSNFTLKIRSTKLEDSAMYFCASIPEGGQPQHFGDGTRLSIL.

This clonotype was counted ten times or more. The V and J genes are TRBV7-2 and TRBJ2-1; a possible D gene is TRBD2 (7 bases). CDR1 is SGHTA and CDR2 is FQGNSA in the germline V gene. The CDR3 spans 13 residues. V was trimmed by 5 bases and J by 12 bases, leaving 17 bases between them. DNA of the CDR3: TGTGCCAGCAGCCTTGGGGGGGCTAGCGGGCAGTTCTTC. Protein: CASSLGGASGQFF.

At least ten counts were recorded for this clonotype. The chain joins TRBV12-3 or TRBV12-4 to TRBJ1-4; 8 nucleotides line up with TRBD1. The length of the CDR3 is 14 residues. Trimming cost V 6 bases and J 8 bases; bases outside gene matches: 8. The CDR3 protein is CASRVTGTGEKLFF. The CDR3 DNA reads as TGTGCCAGCAGAGTAACAGGGACAGGAGAAAAACTGTTTTTT.

There are a few counts of this clonotype. The chain recombines TRBV2 with TRBJ1-6; 9 bases are a match to TRBD1. V gave up 1 base and J gave up 6 bases; unmatched junction bases: 1. The length of the CDR3 is 15 residues. CDR1 and CDR2 (germline): SNHLY, FYNNEI. The DNA for the CDR3 is TGTGCCAGCAGTGAAGGGACAGGGGCTAATTCACCCCTCCACTTT. Encoded protein: CASSEGTGANSPLHF.

V is TRBV20-1 and J is TRBJ1-1, with 10 positions matching TRBD1. Losses at the gene ends were 7 bases for V and 0 bases for J; bases not matched to a gene: 11. This CDR3 contains 16 residues. Germline values: CDR1 DFQATT, CDR2 SNEGSKA (reference sequence). For the CDR3, the DNA is TGCAGTGTCGGATCCGGGACAGGGGCCTTGAACACTGAAGCTTTCTTT. Translation: CSVGSGTGALNTEAFF.

This rearrangement joins TRBV7-2 to TRBJ2-1; 11 bases fit TRBD2. The CDR3 loop spans 16 amino acids. With 5 bases clipped from V and 2 bases from J, the junction kept 5 bases outside the gene matches. The V gene's germline CDR1 is SGHTA and CDR2 FQGNSA. CDR3 in amino acids: CASSPPGLAAYNEQFF. The CDR3, as DNA: TGTGCCAGCAGCCCCCCGGGACTAGCGGCCTACAATGAGCAGTTCTTC.

This clonotype was observed a single time. J is TRBJ2-1 and V is TRBV6-2 or TRBV6-3; TRBD1 might be the D (6 bases). The CDR3 contains 12 residues. CDR1 and CDR2 (germline): MNHEY, SVGEGT. V lost 8 bases to trimming and J lost 2 bases, with 7 bases between them. The CDR3 bases are TGTGCCAGCGGGACAACCTACAATGAGCAGTTCTTC. Translated, it gives CASGTTYNEQFF.

The chain combines TRBV7-9 with TRBJ1-2; D is unresolved. Trimming shortened V by 2 bases and J by 7 bases, and 5 bases separated the two germline ends. This CDR3 has 11 amino acids. Germline V gene sequence: CDR1 SEHNR, CDR2 FQNEAQ (reference sequence). CDR3 amino acids: CASSLSAGYTF. The CDR3 DNA follows: TGTGCCAGCAGCTTAAGTGCTGGCTACACCTTC. The full variable domain, with the rest looked up from reference TRBV7-9 and TRBJ1-2, is DTGVSQNPRHKITKRGQNVTFRCDPISEHNRLYWYRQTLGQGPEFLTYFQNEAQLEKSRLLSDRFSAERPKGSFSTLEIQRTEQGDSAMYLCASSLSAGYTFGSGTRLTVV.

In this sample, this clonotype turned up many times. The gene calls are TRBV6-6 and TRBJ2-7, with D unclear. CDR1 is MNHNY and CDR2 is SVGAGI in the germline V gene (reference sequence). V was cut by 7 bases and J by 3 bases, with 13 bases left in between. This CDR3 is 13 amino acids long. The CDR3 loop is CASKLGRDYEQYV. The CDR3 nucleotides are TGTGCCAGCAAGTTGGGAAGGGACTACGAGCAGTACGTC.

The sample holds a few counts of this clonotype. This chain joins TRBV10-3 and TRBJ1-4; 9 bases fit TRBD1. This CDR3 spans 16 amino acids. The junction had 7 bases not matched to a gene; V was cut back by 8 bases and J by 0 bases. Germline V gene lookup returns CDR1 ENHRY and CDR2 SYGVKD. CDR3 DNA sequence: TGTGCCATCTCCGGGACAGGGATTGCAACTAATGAAAAACTGTTTTTT. Amino acid sequence: CAISGTGIATNEKLFF.

Ten or more counts support this clonotype. In DNA form, the CDR3 reads TGTGCCAGCAGCCTACTGGACAGGGAGCAGTTCTTC. This encodes CASSLLDREQFF. This chain connects TRBV11-3 to TRBJ2-1, with 7 bases lining up with TRBD1. The CDR3 length is 12 residues. CDR1 SGHNT and CDR2 YENEEA come from the germline V gene. V lost 5 bases, J lost 10 bases, and 5 bases stayed unmatched.

The chain is built from TRBV5-4 and TRBJ2-5; TRBD1 aligns across 8 bases. The germline V gene has CDR1 SGHNT and CDR2 YYREEE (reference sequence). The ends lost 1 base at V and 1 base at J; junction bases unmatched: 3. CDR3 size: 15 residues. DNA for the CDR3: TGTGCCAGCAGCTTGCGGACAGGGTTCCAAGAGACCCAGTACTTC. Translation: CASSLRTGFQETQYF.

Here the CDR3 reads CSAIQGVLDSPLHF. The CDR3, as DNA: TGCAGTGCAATCCAGGGAGTTTTGGATTCACCCCTCCACTTT. This chain connects TRBV20-1 to TRBJ1-6; tentatively, D is TRBD1 (5 bases). The CDR3 extends over 14 amino acids. Looked up from germline, CDR1 is DFQATT and CDR2 is SNEGSKA (reference sequence). V lost 6 bases and J lost 8, with 17 bases in between.

In this sample, this clonotype turned up a few times. In DNA, the CDR3 is TGTGCCAGCAGACCACAGAGGGGTTTGAACACTGAAGCTTTCTTT. The encoded protein is CASRPQRGLNTEAFF. The J gene is TRBJ1-1, the V gene TRBV5-4; D is possibly TRBD1 (5 bases). The CDR3 runs to 15 residues. CDR1 SGHNT and CDR2 YYREEE come from the germline V gene (reference sequence). The V end was cut by 5 bases, the J end by 0 bases, with 14 bases between.